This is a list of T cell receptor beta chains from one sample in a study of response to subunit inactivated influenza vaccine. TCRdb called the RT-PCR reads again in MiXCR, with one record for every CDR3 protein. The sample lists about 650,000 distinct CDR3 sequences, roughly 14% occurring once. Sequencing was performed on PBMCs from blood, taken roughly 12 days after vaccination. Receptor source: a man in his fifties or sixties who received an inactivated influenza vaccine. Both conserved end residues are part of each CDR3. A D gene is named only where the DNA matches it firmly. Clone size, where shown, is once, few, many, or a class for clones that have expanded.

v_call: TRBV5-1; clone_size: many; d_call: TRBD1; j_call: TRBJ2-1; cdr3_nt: TGCGCCAGCAGCTCCAGGGACAGGGTACTCAAACCTTACAATGAGCAGTTCTTC; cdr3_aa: CASSSRDRVLKPYNEQFF
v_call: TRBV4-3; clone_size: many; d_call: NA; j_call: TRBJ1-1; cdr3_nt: TGCGCCAGCAGCCAAGAGGGGGGGCACACTGAAGCTTTCTTT; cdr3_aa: CASSQEGGHTEAFF
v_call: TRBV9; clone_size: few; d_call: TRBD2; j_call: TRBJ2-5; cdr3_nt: TGTGCCAGCAGCGTGGGAACTCGAGCGGGAGCGGATGAGACCCAGTACTTC; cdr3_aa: CASSVGTRAGADETQYF
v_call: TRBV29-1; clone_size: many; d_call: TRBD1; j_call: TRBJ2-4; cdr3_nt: TGCAGCGTCGCACGGACAGGGAAGCAAAACATTCAGTACTTC; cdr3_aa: CSVARTGKQNIQYF
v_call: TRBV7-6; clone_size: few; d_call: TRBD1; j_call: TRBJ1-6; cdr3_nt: TGTGCCAGCAGCTTAGAGTCAGGGGGCAATTCACCCCTCCACTTT; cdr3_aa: CASSLESGGNSPLHF
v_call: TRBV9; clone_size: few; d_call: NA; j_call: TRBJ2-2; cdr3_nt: TGTGCCAGCAGCGTAGCTGGTCAGGGGACCGGGGAGCTGTTTTTT; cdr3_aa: CASSVAGQGTGELFF
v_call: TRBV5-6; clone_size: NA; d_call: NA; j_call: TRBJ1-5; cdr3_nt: TGTGCCAGCAGCTTGGCAGGGGTAATCGGAGGTCAGCCCCAGCATTTT; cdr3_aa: CASSLAGVIGGQPQHF
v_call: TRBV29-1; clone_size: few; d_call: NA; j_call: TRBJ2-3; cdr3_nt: TGCAGCCCGGGCCATGGGGATACGCAGTATTTT; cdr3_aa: CSPGHGDTQYF
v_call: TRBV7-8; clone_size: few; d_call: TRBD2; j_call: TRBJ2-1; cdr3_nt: TGTGCCAGCAGCTCGGCCGGGACTAGCGGGAGTTGGTGGTTCTTC; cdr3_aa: CASSSAGTSGSWWFF
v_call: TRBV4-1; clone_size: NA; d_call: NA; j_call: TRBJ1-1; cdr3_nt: TGCGCCAGCAGCTTAGCCAAGAGCACGTATTTGGGGGGCATGAACACTGAAGCTTTCTTT; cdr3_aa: CASSLAKSTYLGGMNTEAFF
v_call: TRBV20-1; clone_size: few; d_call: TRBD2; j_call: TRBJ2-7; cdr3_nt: TGCAGTGCTAGAGCCCCTGGACTAGCGGCCGACGAGCAGTACTTC; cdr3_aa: CSARAPGLAADEQYF
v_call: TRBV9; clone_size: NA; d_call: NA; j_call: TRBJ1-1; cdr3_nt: TGTGCCAGCAGCCTTCGGACGGGAACTGAAGCTTTCTTT; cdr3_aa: CASSLRTGTEAFF
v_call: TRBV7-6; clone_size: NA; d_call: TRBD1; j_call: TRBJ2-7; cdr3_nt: TGTGCCAGCAGCTTAGGTTCACAGGGGGCCTACGAGCAGTACTTC; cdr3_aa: CASSLGSQGAYEQYF
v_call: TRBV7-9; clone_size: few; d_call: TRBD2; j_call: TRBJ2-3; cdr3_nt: TGTGCCAGCAGCTTTTGGGAGCGGGGGAACACAGATACGCAGTATTTT; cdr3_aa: CASSFWERGNTDTQYF
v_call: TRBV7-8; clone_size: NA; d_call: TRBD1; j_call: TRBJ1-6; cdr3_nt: TGTGCCAGCAGCGTCCGGGACAGGGGCTCTAATTCACCCCTCCACTTT; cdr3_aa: CASSVRDRGSNSPLHF